This T cell receptor (beta chain) was sequenced for a study of control samples from healthy donors and cancer patients. This clone came up once. The CDR3 has 12 amino acids. V gave up 4 bases and J gave up 4 bases, with 7 bases separating them. Germline V gene data show CDR1 as MGHDK and CDR2 as SYGVNS. Libraries were prepared by immunoSEQ multiplex PCR; TCRdb keeps only in-frame clonotypes and omits some of them. The sample records 150,000 or so clones, over 85% being singletons. J is TRBJ1-2 and V is TRBV25-1, with D possibly matching TRBD1 (6 bases). This TCR was recovered from a young man in good health. Specimen: blood. The CDR3 spells CASSGGLYGYTF. The CDR3 DNA is TGTGCCAGCAGTGGGGGGCTCTATGGCTACACCTTC.